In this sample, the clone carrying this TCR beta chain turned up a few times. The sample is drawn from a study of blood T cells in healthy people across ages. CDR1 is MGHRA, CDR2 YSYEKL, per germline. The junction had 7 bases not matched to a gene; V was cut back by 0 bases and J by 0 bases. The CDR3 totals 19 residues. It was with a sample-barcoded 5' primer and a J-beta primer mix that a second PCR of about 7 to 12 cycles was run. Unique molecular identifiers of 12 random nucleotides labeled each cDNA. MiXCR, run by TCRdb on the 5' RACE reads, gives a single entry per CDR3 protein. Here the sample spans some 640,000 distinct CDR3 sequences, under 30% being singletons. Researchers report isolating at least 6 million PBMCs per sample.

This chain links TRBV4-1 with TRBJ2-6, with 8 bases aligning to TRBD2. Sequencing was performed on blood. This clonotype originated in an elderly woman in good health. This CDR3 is CASSQDLGGAGSGANVLTF. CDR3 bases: TGCGCCAGCAGCCAAGATCTCGGGGGGGCAGGCTCTGGGGCCAACGTCCTGACTTTC.